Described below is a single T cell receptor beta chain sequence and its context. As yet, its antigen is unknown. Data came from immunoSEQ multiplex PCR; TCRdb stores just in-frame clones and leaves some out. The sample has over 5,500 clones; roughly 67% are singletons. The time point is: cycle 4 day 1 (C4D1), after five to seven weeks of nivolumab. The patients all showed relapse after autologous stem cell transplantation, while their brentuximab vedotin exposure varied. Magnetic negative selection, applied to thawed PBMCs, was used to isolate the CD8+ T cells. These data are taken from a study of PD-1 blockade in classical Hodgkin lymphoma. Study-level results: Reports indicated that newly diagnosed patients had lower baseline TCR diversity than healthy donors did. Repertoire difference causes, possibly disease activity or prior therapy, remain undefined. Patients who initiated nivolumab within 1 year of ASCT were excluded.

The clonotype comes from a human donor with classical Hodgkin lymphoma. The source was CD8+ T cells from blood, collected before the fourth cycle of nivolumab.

The CDR3 protein is CASSDGSFNEQYF. The DNA for the CDR3 is TGTGCCAGCAGCGACGGGAGTTTCAACGAGCAGTACTTC. This chain uses TRBV9 with TRBJ2-7, with D perhaps TRBD2 (6 bases). The germline V gene has CDR1 SGDLS and CDR2 YYNGEE. The germline V and J ends were trimmed by 3 bases and 5 bases, with 12 bases remaining between them. The CDR3 runs 13 residues.